The subject of this entry is one T cell receptor (beta chain). Under the authors' procedure: For nucleated cells, counts were estimated from reference gene primer amplification. The assay was immunoSEQ multiplex PCR, and TCRdb's table has in-frame clones only and misses some. V and J calls and clone size are copied from that table; D and trimming were computed from the DNA. The data hold 290,000 or so clones, with around 85% observed a single time. This entry is derived from a study of blood T cell repertoires in COVID-19. The V gene end was trimmed by 2 bases and the J gene end by 0 bases; junction bases not matched to a gene: 4. The CDR3 has 16 residues. Germline CDR1 SGHTA, CDR2 FQGTGA.

The chain couples TRBV7-3 to TRBJ2-1, with 7 bases that match TRBD2. The clonotype originates from a man between 45 and 60 years old with active or convalescent COVID-19. The sample comprised peripheral blood. CDR3 nucleotide sequence: TGTGCCAGCAGCTTACGACCGGGAGGCTCCTACAATGAGCAGTTCTTC. Protein product: CASSLRPGGSYNEQFF.